These 29 T cell receptor beta chains were all obtained from the same sample, sequenced in a study of blood T cell repertoires in COVID-19. Assay used: immunoSEQ multiplex PCR; TCRdb lists only in-frame clones, some missing. The data contain 220,000 or so clones, 85% to 90% of them singletons. What was sequenced was peripheral blood. Receptors originate from a woman in her fifties or sixties with COVID-19, enrolled during active disease.

The rearrangement joins TRBV4-2 to TRBJ2-2; TRBD2 aligns across 9 bases. Germline CDR1 is LGHNA and CDR2 is YNFKEQ. The V gene end was trimmed by 6 bases and the J gene end by 4 bases; junction bases not matched to a gene: 3. The CDR3 length is 14 residues. Written as DNA, the CDR3 is TGTGCCAGCAGTTGGACTAGCGCCACCGGGGAGCTGTTTTTT. This translates into CASSWTSATGELFF.

The chain joins TRBV12-5 to TRBJ1-4, with TRBD1 matching 10 bases. V lost 6 bases, J lost 7 bases, and 5 bases stayed unmatched. This CDR3 is 14 amino acids long. Germline V gene data show CDR1 as LGHNT and CDR2 as FRNRAP. The CDR3 here is CASGPGQGIEKLFF. CDR3 in DNA: TGTGCTAGTGGCCCGGGACAGGGGATTGAAAAACTGTTTTTT. The variable domain in full, with the rest retrieved from reference TRBV12-5 and TRBJ1-4, is DARVTQTPRHKVTEMGQEVTMRCQPILGHNTVFWYRQTMMQGLELLAYFRNRAPLDDSGMPKDRFSAEMPDATLATLKIQPSEPRDSAVYFCASGPGQGIEKLFFGSGTQLSVL.

This rearrangement joins TRBV6-1 to TRBJ1-2; D remains ambiguous. Germline V gives CDR1 MNHNS, CDR2 SASEGT. CDR3 length equals 13 residues. V shed 3 bases and J shed 6 bases, with 11 bases lying between them. The CDR3 sequence: CASSEWRANGYTF. The CDR3 nucleotides read TGTGCCAGCAGTGAGTGGAGGGCAAATGGCTACACCTTC.

The CDR3 spells CASSRGQGYSGNTIYF. In nucleotides, the CDR3 is TGTGCCAGCAGTAGGGGACAGGGATATTCTGGAAACACCATATATTTT. V gene TRBV27 combines with J gene TRBJ1-3; TRBD1 matches at 9 bases. Germline loops: CDR1 MNHEY, CDR2 SMNVEV (reference sequence). V lost 5 bases and J lost 1; bases outside the gene matches: 6. This CDR3 contains 16 residues.

The CDR3 DNA is TGCGCCAGCAGTGACAGGGGTAAAGAAAAACTGTTTTTT. Translating it yields CASSDRGKEKLFF. J is TRBJ1-4 and V is TRBV10-1; a weak D match, TRBD1 (6 bases). The CDR3 contains 13 residues. CDR1 and CDR2 from the germline V gene are WNHNN and SYGVQD (reference sequence). The V end lost 3 bases, the J end lost 8 bases, and 10 bases lay between the germline ends.

CDR3 DNA: TGTGCCAGCAGCTTAGTCGGCTCTGGAAACACCATATATTTT. It specifies CASSLVGSGNTIYF. The V call is TRBV11-2, the J call TRBJ1-3; no reliable D call. V lost 1 base and J lost 0, with 4 bases in between. The CDR3 has 14 residues. Germline-derived CDR1 and CDR2 are SGHAT and FQNNGV.

On this clone itself: The sample has other DNA sequences that encode this CDR3 too. This rearrangement joins TRBV24-1 to TRBJ2-2; 8 bases map to TRBD2. After removal of 4 bases from V and 2 bases from J, the junction contained 5 bases not matched to a gene. CDR1 KGHDR and CDR2 SFDVKD come from the germline V gene. CDR3 size: 16 residues. DNA of the CDR3: TGTGCCACCAGTGACCCCGGGGGGGGAAACACCGGGGAGCTGTTTTTT. Protein sequence: CATSDPGGGNTGELFF.

Only a few counts were recorded for this clone. The DNA for the CDR3 is TGTGCCAGCAGTGAAGACAGGGGACGAAACACCATATATTTT. The encoded protein is CASSEDRGRNTIYF. The chain is built from TRBV6-1 and TRBJ1-3; 7 bases map to TRBD1. This CDR3 has 14 residues. V lost 1 base, J lost 5 bases, and 2 bases stayed unmatched. Per germline, CDR1 MNHNS and CDR2 SASEGT.

This clone was recorded once. The CDR3, as DNA: TGTGCCAGCAGCCAGCGGACAGGGATTCTCTATGGCTACACCTTC. As protein: CASSQRTGILYGYTF. This chain links TRBV5-4 with TRBJ1-2, with 8 bases lining up with TRBD1. The germline CDR1 and CDR2 sequences are SGHNT and YYREEE (reference sequence). The trim removed 4 bases at V and 4 bases at J, leaving 9 bases unmatched. This CDR3 has 15 amino acids.

The count of this clone is one. The chain has TRBV27 and TRBJ2-7; TRBD2 agrees at 7 bases. V lost 6 bases, J lost 2 bases, and 10 bases stayed unmatched. The germline V gene encodes CDR1 MNHEY and CDR2 SMNVEV (reference sequence). This CDR3 has 15 amino acids. This CDR3 is CASSRRGVGAYEQYF. The CDR3 bases are TGTGCCAGCAGCCGTCGGGGGGTCGGGGCCTACGAGCAGTACTTC.

CDR3 loop: CASAGGDEETQYF. For the CDR3, the DNA is TGTGCCAGTGCAGGAGGGGATGAAGAGACCCAGTACTTC. The rearrangement uses TRBV6-5 and TRBJ2-5; TRBD2 might be the D (6 bases). Germline lookup yields CDR1 MNHEY and CDR2 SVGAGI. V lost 9 bases and J lost 3, with 14 bases in between. The CDR3 consists of 13 residues.

The chain couples TRBV21-1 to TRBJ2-7; the table names TRBD1, a call not compared with the DNA. TRBV21-1 is described as a pseudogene. The CDR3 contains 14 residues. The CDR3 here is CASSNQGSPYEQYV. In DNA form, the CDR3 reads TGTGCCAGCAGCAATCAGGGTAGTCCCTACGAGCAGTACGTC.

The rearrangement links TRBV30 to TRBJ1-5, with D perhaps matching TRBD1 (5 bases). From germline, CDR1 is GTSNPN and CDR2 SVGIG (reference sequence). This CDR3 spans 15 amino acids. Trimming removed 0 bases from V and 3 bases from J, with 12 bases in between. The DNA of the CDR3 is TGTGCCTGGAGTGTAAAGGGGCCTAACAATCAGCCCCAGCATTTT. Translated, it gives CAWSVKGPNNQPQHF. The whole variable domain, filled in from reference TRBV30 and TRBJ1-5, reads SQTIHQWPATLVQPVGSPLSLECTVEGTSNPNLYWYRQAAGRGLQLLFYSVGIGQISSEVPQNLSASRPQDRQFILSSKKLLLSDSGFYLCAWSVKGPNNQPQHFGDGTRLSIL.

CDR3 sequence: CASSLGTGYTEAFF. As DNA, the CDR3 is TGCGCCAGCAGCTTGGGGACAGGGTACACTGAAGCTTTCTTT. The rearrangement uses TRBV5-1 and TRBJ1-1, with 8 bases lining up with TRBD1. Germline CDR1 and CDR2: SGHRS and YFSETQ. Trimming took 0 bases from V and 3 from J; bases not matched to a gene: 1. This CDR3 is built from 14 residues.

The chain recombines TRBV10-3 with TRBJ1-5; tentative D call: TRBD1 (5 bases). Germline V gene sequence: CDR1 ENHRY, CDR2 SYGVKD. This CDR3 has 14 amino acids. V was clipped by 6 bases and J by 2 bases, with 11 bases between them. The CDR3 reads CAIRPTGRNQPQHF. In nucleotides, the CDR3 is TGTGCCATCAGGCCCACAGGCCGCAATCAGCCCCAGCATTTT.

The chain employs TRBV5-6 and TRBJ1-2; D uncertain. V was shortened by 1 base and J by 3 bases, with 7 bases between the two germline ends. The CDR3 is 13 amino acids. Germline assignment: CDR1 SGHDT and CDR2 YYEEEE. CDR3 sequence reads: CASSLPGDYGYTF. CDR3 nucleotides: TGTGCCAGCAGCTTGCCGGGAGACTATGGCTACACCTTC.

This chain uses TRBV7-3 with TRBJ2-1, with D perhaps matching TRBD2 (6 bases). From germline, CDR1 is SGHTA and CDR2 FQGTGA. V lost 5 bases to trimming and J lost 9 bases, with 14 bases between them. This CDR3 has 13 residues. CDR3 DNA sequence: TGTGCCAGCAGCCCAACTCGGGGGAGTGAGCAGTTCTTC. This codes for CASSPTRGSEQFF.

The chain couples TRBV6-5 to TRBJ1-2; D might be TRBD1 (6 bases). Per germline, CDR1 MNHEY and CDR2 SVGAGI. V was pared by 5 bases and J by 6 bases, with 10 bases between. This CDR3 is 12 amino acids long. The CDR3: CASSTGLNGYTF. DNA of the CDR3: TGTGCCAGCAGTACAGGGTTGAATGGCTACACCTTC.

The V gene is TRBV5-1, the J gene TRBJ2-5, with 8 bases that match TRBD1. The V and J ends lost 3 bases and 6 bases, in that order; junction bases with no gene match: 13. Germline V gene sequence: CDR1 SGHRS, CDR2 YFSETQ. The CDR3 loop spans 16 amino acids. The chain's CDR3 is CASSSYSDRGIKTQYF. As DNA, the CDR3 is TGCGCCAGCAGCTCTTACTCCGACAGGGGAATAAAGACCCAGTACTTC.

The chain couples TRBV19 to TRBJ1-1; D gene ambiguous. The CDR3 extends over 12 amino acids. V shed 6 bases and J shed 2 bases, with 7 bases lying between them. The germline V gene has CDR1 LNHDA and CDR2 SQIVND (reference sequence). The CDR3 sequence: CASRRGNTEAFF. Written as DNA, the CDR3 is TGTGCCAGTAGAAGAGGTAACACTGAAGCTTTCTTT.

The CDR3 DNA reads as TGTGCCAGCAGCACCCTCAGGGACAGTCTGAACACTGAAGCTTTCTTT. As protein: CASSTLRDSLNTEAFF. The rearrangement uses TRBV21-1 and TRBJ1-1; whether TRBD1, the table's D call, matches the DNA was not checked. TRBV21-1 is a pseudogene locus. This CDR3 spans 16 amino acids.

V is TRBV19 and J is TRBJ1-5, with TRBD1 as a possible D gene (6 bases). The V end lost 4 bases, the J end lost 0 bases, and 19 bases lay between the germline ends. Germline CDR1 and CDR2: LNHDA and SQIVND (reference sequence). This CDR3 is built from 18 residues. Here the CDR3 reads CASSTDRLTPYSNQPQHF. CDR3 in DNA: TGTGCCAGTAGTACGGACAGACTTACACCATATAGCAATCAGCCCCAGCATTTT. Full variable domain (outside the CDR3, taken from reference TRBV19 and TRBJ1-5): DGGITQSPKYLFRKEGQNVTLSCEQNLNHDAMYWYRQDPGQGLRLIYYSQIVNDFQKGDIAEGYSVSREKKESFPLTVTSAQKNPTAFYLCASSTDRLTPYSNQPQHFGDGTRLSIL.

The chain uses TRBV19 and TRBJ1-5, with 11 positions matching TRBD1. Per germline, CDR1 LNHDA and CDR2 SQIVND (reference sequence). The V and J ends lost 4 bases and 6 bases, in that order; junction bases with no gene match: 11. The CDR3 length is 17 residues. CDR3 region: CASSTIRTGGVGQPQHF. In DNA form, the CDR3 reads TGTGCCAGTAGTACTATTCGGACAGGGGGCGTCGGTCAGCCCCAGCATTTT.

V is TRBV15 and J is TRBJ1-5; D call uncertain. Germline V gene data show CDR1 as LNHNV and CDR2 as YYDKDF (reference sequence). Trimming left V 0 bases short and J 10 bases short, with 16 bases between. The CDR3 totals 15 residues. The CDR3: CATSRDPGGISPQHF. CDR3 DNA sequence: TGTGCCACCAGCAGAGACCCCGGCGGTATCAGCCCCCAGCATTTT.

V is TRBV4-3 and J is TRBJ1-2, with D perhaps TRBD1 (6 bases). The V and J ends lost 0 bases and 6 bases respectively, with 17 bases between them. The CDR3 has 16 amino acids. Looked up from germline, CDR1 is LGHNA and CDR2 is YSLEER. The chain's CDR3 is CASSQERGALGDGYTF. The DNA for the CDR3 is TGCGCCAGCAGCCAAGAGCGGGGGGCGCTGGGAGATGGCTACACCTTC.

The chain is built from TRBV11-2 and TRBJ1-1; 7 bases map to TRBD1. CDR1 SGHAT and CDR2 FQNNGV come from the germline V gene. With 1 base clipped from V and 0 bases from J, the junction kept 8 bases outside the gene matches. The CDR3 covers 17 residues. The CDR3 sequence: CASSLAGTGAMNTEAFF. The DNA for the CDR3 is TGTGCCAGCAGCTTAGCGGGAACAGGGGCAATGAACACTGAAGCTTTCTTT.

This rearrangement joins TRBV7-8 to TRBJ2-3; 9 bases line up with TRBD2. The V segment lost 5 bases and the J segment 9 bases; nucleotides outside the gene matches: 12. CDR1 SGHVS and CDR2 FQNEAQ come from the germline V gene. The length of the CDR3 is 15 residues. CDR3 bases: TGTGCCAGCAGCGAGCGGGGGGCCCTCACGGGAACGCAGTATTTT. Amino acids: CASSERGALTGTQYF.

The chain employs TRBV30 and TRBJ1-1; D might be TRBD1 (6 bases). V lost 5 bases to trimming and J lost 5 bases, with 15 bases between them. The CDR3 is 13 residues long. Germline V gene lookup returns CDR1 GTSNPN and CDR2 SVGIG (reference sequence). CDR3 sequence reads: CAWDERGRTEAFF. CDR3 coding DNA: TGTGCCTGGGATGAGCGGGGGCGAACTGAAGCTTTCTTT.

The gene calls are TRBV6-6 and TRBJ1-4; D not certain. The germline V and J ends were trimmed by 6 bases and 17 bases, with 19 bases remaining between them. CDR1 is MNHNY, CDR2 SVGAGI, per germline (reference sequence). The CDR3 length is 12 residues. The CDR3 loop is CASSLDRGSNFF. CDR3 coding DNA: TGTGCCAGCAGCCTGGACCGGGGATCGAATTTTTTT.